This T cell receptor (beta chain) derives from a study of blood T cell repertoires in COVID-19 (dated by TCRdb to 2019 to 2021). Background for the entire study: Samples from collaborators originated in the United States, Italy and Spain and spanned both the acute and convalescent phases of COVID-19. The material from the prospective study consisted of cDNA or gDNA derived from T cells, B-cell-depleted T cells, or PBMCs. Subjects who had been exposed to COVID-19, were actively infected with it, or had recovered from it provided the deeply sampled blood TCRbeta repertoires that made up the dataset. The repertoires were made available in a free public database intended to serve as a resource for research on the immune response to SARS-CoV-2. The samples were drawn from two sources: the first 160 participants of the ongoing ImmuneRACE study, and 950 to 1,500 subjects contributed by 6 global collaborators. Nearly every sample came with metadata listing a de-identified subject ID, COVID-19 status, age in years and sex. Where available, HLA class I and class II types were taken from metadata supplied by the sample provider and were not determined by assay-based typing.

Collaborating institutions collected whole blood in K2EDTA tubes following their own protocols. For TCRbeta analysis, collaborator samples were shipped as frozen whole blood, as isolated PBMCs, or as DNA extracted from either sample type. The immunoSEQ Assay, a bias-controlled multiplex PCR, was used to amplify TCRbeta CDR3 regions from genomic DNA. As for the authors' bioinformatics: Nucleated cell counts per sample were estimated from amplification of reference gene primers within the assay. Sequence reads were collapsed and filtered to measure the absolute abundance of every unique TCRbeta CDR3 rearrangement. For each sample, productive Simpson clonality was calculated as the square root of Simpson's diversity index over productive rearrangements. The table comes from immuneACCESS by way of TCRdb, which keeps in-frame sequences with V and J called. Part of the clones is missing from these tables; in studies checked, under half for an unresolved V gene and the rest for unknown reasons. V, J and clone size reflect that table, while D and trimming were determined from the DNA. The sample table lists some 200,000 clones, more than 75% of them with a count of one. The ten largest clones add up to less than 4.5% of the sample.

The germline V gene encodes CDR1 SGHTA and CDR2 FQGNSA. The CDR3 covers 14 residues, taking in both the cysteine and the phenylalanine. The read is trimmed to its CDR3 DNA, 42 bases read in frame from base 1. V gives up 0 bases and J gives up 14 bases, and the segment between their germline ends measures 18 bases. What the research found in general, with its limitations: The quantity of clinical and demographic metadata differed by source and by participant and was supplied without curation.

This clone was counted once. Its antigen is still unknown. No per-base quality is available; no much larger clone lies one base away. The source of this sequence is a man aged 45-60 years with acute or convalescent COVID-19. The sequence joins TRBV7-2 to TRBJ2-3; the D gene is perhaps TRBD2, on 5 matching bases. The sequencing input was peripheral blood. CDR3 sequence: CASSLATGKVDRYF. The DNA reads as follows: TGTGCCAGCAGCTTAGCGACCGGGAAGGTAGATAGGTATTTT.